Presented here are 21 T cell receptor beta chains from one specimen sequenced in a study of cytomegalovirus exposure and HLA in healthy donors. The PCR made use of 60 Vbeta and 13 Jbeta primers. Generated by immunoSEQ multiplex PCR, the TCRdb table keeps only in-frame clones and is missing some. The sample holds 210,000 or so clones, 76% seen once. The sequenced material came from PBMCs. These receptors were taken from a man aged 18 to 35 in good health and CMV-seronegative.

This clone was detected only once. V and J are TRBV11-2 and TRBJ2-7, with 9 bases that match TRBD1. CDR1 is SGHAT and CDR2 is FQNNGV in the germline V gene. The CDR3 covers 13 residues. Trimming cost V 8 bases and J 0 bases; bases outside gene matches: 2. The DNA of the CDR3 is TGTGCCAGCTGGGGACAGGGCTCCTACGAGCAGTACTTC. It is translated as CASWGQGSYEQYF.

The chain links TRBV5-1 to TRBJ1-1, with D unclear. The germline gives CDR1 SGHRS, CDR2 YFSETQ. V lost 0 bases, J lost 1 base, and 7 bases lay in between. The CDR3 has 14 amino acids. The CDR3 protein is CASSLGYGNTEAFF. The CDR3 DNA is TGCGCCAGCAGCTTGGGGTACGGGAACACTGAAGCTTTCTTT.

This clone showed up just a few times. The chain joins TRBV4-1 to TRBJ2-7; TRBD1 aligns across 10 bases. Losses at the gene ends were 3 bases for V and 4 bases for J; bases not matched to a gene: 9. Germline CDR1 MGHRA, CDR2 YSYEKL. The CDR3 is 16 amino acids. The CDR3 loop reads CASSHPGTGDGYEQYF. CDR3 bases: TGCGCCAGCAGCCACCCAGGGACAGGGGATGGATACGAGCAGTACTTC.

The rearrangement uses TRBV7-2 and TRBJ1-2, with 9 bases aligning to TRBD1. This CDR3 comprises 14 residues. The J segment lost 6 bases and the V segment lost 0 bases, leaving 2 bases of the junction unmatched. Germline V gene lookup returns CDR1 SGHTA and CDR2 FQGNSA. The CDR3 region has the DNA TGTGCCAGCAGCTTAGCTTACAGGGGGCATGGCTACACCTTC. Residues: CASSLAYRGHGYTF.

J is TRBJ1-2 and V is TRBV4-2, with D tentatively TRBD1 (6 bases). The germline V gene encodes CDR1 LGHNA and CDR2 YNFKEQ. This CDR3 has 16 residues. Trimming stripped 1 base from V and 8 bases from J, with 20 bases between. Here the CDR3 reads CASSQGGGVWPGGYTF. The CDR3 DNA follows: TGTGCCAGCAGCCAAGGAGGGGGAGTCTGGCCTGGCGGCTACACCTTC.

This chain joins TRBV14 and TRBJ2-1, with 12 bases matching TRBD2. There are 15 residues in the CDR3. V trimming: 4 bases; J trimming: 7 bases; junction bases outside the gene matches: 5. CDR1 and CDR2 from the germline V gene are SGHDN and FVKESK. As DNA, the CDR3 is TGTGCCAGCAGCCCTCTAGCGGGAGGGCGTAATGAGCAGTTCTTC. Its translation is CASSPLAGGRNEQFF.

The chain uses TRBV6-6 and TRBJ2-2; TRBD1 agrees at 7 bases. V was pared by 4 bases and J by 0 bases, with 2 bases of the junction left unmatched. CDR3 length: 15 residues. CDR1 is MNHNY, CDR2 SVGAGI, per germline (reference sequence). CDR3 sequence reads: CASSSGTANTGELFF. CDR3 DNA sequence: TGTGCCAGCAGTTCCGGGACAGCGAACACCGGGGAGCTGTTTTTT.

V and J are TRBV10-3 and TRBJ1-1; 10 nucleotides agree with TRBD1. Germline CDR1 reads ENHRY; CDR2 reads SYGVKD. The junction had 14 bases not matched to a gene; V was cut back by 5 bases and J by 8 bases. The CDR3 covers 16 residues. CDR3 in DNA: TGTGCCATCAGTTTTCTAGGGACAGGGGTTACATCAGAAGCTTTCTTT. Protein sequence: CAISFLGTGVTSEAFF.

The V call is TRBV7-3, the J call TRBJ2-7, with TRBD2 as a possible D gene (6 bases). Trimming removed 5 bases from V and 4 bases from J, with 12 bases in between. This CDR3 comprises 13 residues. Germline loops: CDR1 SGHTA, CDR2 FQGTGA. CDR3 amino acids: CASSKNSGYEQYF. CDR3 coding DNA: TGTGCCAGCAGCAAAAATAGCGGATACGAGCAGTACTTC. Supplemented by reference TRBV7-3 and TRBJ2-7, the full variable domain reads GAGVSQTPSNKVTEKGKYVELRCDPISGHTALYWYRQSLGQGPEFLIYFQGTGAADDSGLPNDRFFAVRPEGSVSTLKIQRTERGDSAVYLCASSKNSGYEQYFGPGTRLTVT.

The chain combines TRBV11-2 with TRBJ2-5; 10 bases fit TRBD2. Losses at the gene ends were 2 bases for V and 6 bases for J; bases not matched to a gene: 9. Germline V gives CDR1 SGHAT, CDR2 FQNNGV. CDR3 length: 16 amino acids. CDR3: CASSLSSGGGMKTQYF. DNA of the CDR3: TGTGCCAGCAGCTTATCTAGCGGGGGAGGTATGAAGACCCAGTACTTC.

This clone showed up just a few times. The CDR3 DNA reads TGTGCCACCAGCAGAGGCCTTGCGCGTAGCCCTGAAGCTTTCTTT. It encodes CATSRGLARSPEAFF. The rearrangement links TRBV15 to TRBJ1-1; D is unresolved. This CDR3 region has 15 residues. Between the trimmed V and J ends, which lost 1 base and 6 bases, there was a span of 15 bases. Per the germline V gene, CDR1 is LNHNV and CDR2 is YYDKDF (reference sequence).

This clone was counted a single time. The J gene is TRBJ2-7, the V gene TRBV11-2, with a weak D call TRBD1 (6 bases). Trimming removed 6 bases at V and 6 bases at J, with 15 bases between. Germline loops: CDR1 SGHAT, CDR2 FQNNGV. This CDR3 is built from 13 residues. The CDR3 region is CASRSQGFGEQYF. As DNA, the CDR3 is TGTGCCAGCAGATCACAGGGTTTCGGCGAGCAGTACTTC.

This chain connects TRBV30 to TRBJ1-1, with a possible D match to TRBD1 (6 bases). The CDR3 spans 11 residues. Germline CDR1 is GTSNPN and CDR2 is SVGIG (reference sequence). V was clipped by 3 bases and J by 14 bases, with 16 bases between them. In DNA form, the CDR3 reads TGTGCCTGGAGACCTGACAGGCAGGAGTTCTTT. Protein sequence: CAWRPDRQEFF.

The rearrangement uses TRBV15 and TRBJ2-1; the match to TRBD2 covers 7 bases. Germline loops: CDR1 LNHNV, CDR2 YYDKDF (reference sequence). The trim removed 6 bases at V and 1 base at J, leaving 6 bases unmatched. The CDR3 has 15 amino acids. CDR3 in DNA: TGTGCCACCAGGGGCGGGAGTGCGTCCTACAATGAGCAGTTCTTC. Residues: CATRGGSASYNEQFF. Full variable domain (remainder filled in from reference TRBV15 and TRBJ2-1): DAMVIQNPRYQVTQFGKPVTLSCSQTLNHNVMYWYQQKSSQAPKLLFHYYDKDFNNEADTPDNFQSRRPNTSFCFLDIRSPGLGDTAMYLCATRGGSASYNEQFFGPGTRLTVL.

The chain joins TRBV6-5 to TRBJ1-4, with D perhaps matching TRBD1 (5 bases). CDR1 and CDR2 (germline): MNHEY, SVGAGI. CDR3 length: 13 amino acids. Trimming stripped 5 bases from V and 7 bases from J, with 11 bases between. The CDR3 loop reads CASSAGDTEKLFF. The CDR3 DNA is TGTGCCAGCAGTGCGGGGGATACTGAAAAACTGTTTTTT.

The chain couples TRBV19 to TRBJ2-7; D unclear. The CDR3 is 13 residues long. The germline V and J ends were trimmed by 6 bases and 1 base, with 10 bases remaining between them. Germline values: CDR1 LNHDA, CDR2 SQIVND (reference sequence). The CDR3 spells CASSPTASYEQYF. As DNA, the CDR3 is TGTGCCAGTAGCCCCACAGCTTCCTACGAGCAGTACTTC.

This chain connects TRBV4-1 to TRBJ2-6; possible D gene TRBD1, 6 bases. The CDR3 spans 19 residues. The germline gives CDR1 MGHRA, CDR2 YSYEKL. Trimming stripped 6 bases from V and 0 bases from J, with 21 bases between. CDR3 nucleotide sequence: TGCGCCAGCAGACCTATCGAACAGGGCCTGACCTCTGGGGCCAACGTCCTGACTTTC. It codes for CASRPIEQGLTSGANVLTF.

The chain has TRBV27 and TRBJ2-7; 8 bases fit TRBD1. From germline, CDR1 is MNHEY and CDR2 SMNVEV (reference sequence). J was trimmed by 9 bases and V by 2 bases; bases with no gene match: 9. The CDR3 length is 14 residues. The CDR3: CASSLIPTGAGQYF. In nucleotides, the CDR3 is TGTGCCAGCAGTTTAATCCCGACAGGGGCAGGGCAGTACTTC.

This clone was detected only once. V gene TRBV9 combines with J gene TRBJ1-1; 7 nucleotides match TRBD1. This CDR3 spans 13 amino acids. The ends lost 0 bases at V and 7 bases at J; junction bases unmatched: 3. Germline CDR1 is SGDLS and CDR2 is YYNGEE. The CDR3 protein is CASSVAGTDEAFF. In DNA, the CDR3 is TGTGCCAGCAGCGTAGCGGGGACAGATGAAGCTTTCTTT.

The chain is built from TRBV28 and TRBJ2-5; a weak D match, TRBD2 (6 bases). The CDR3 length is 12 residues. Germline CDR1 MDHEN, CDR2 SYDVKM. Trimming stripped 4 bases from V and 11 bases from J, with 14 bases between. In DNA, the CDR3 is TGTGCCAGCAGTTCCTTAGCGGATGAGCAGTACTTC. Amino acids: CASSSLADEQYF. Together with reference TRBV28 and TRBJ2-5, the CDR3 gives the full variable domain: DVKVTQSSRYLVKRTGEKVFLECVQDMDHENMFWYRQDPGLGLRLIYFSYDVKMKEKGDIPEGYSVSREKKERFSLILESASTNQTSMYLCASSSLADEQYFGPGTRLLVL.

The chain combines TRBV7-3 with TRBJ2-1, with TRBD2 matching over 7 bases. The CDR3 totals 16 residues. CDR1 is SGHTA, CDR2 FQGTGA, per germline. Trimming at V came to 5 bases and at J to 4 bases, leaving 11 bases not matched to a gene. The CDR3: CASSPGRGSVYNEQFF. In nucleotides, the CDR3 is TGTGCCAGCAGCCCAGGACGCGGGAGCGTGTACAATGAGCAGTTCTTC. The whole variable domain, filled in from reference TRBV7-3 and TRBJ2-1, reads GAGVSQTPSNKVTEKGKYVELRCDPISGHTALYWYRQSLGQGPEFLIYFQGTGAADDSGLPNDRFFAVRPEGSVSTLKIQRTERGDSAVYLCASSPGRGSVYNEQFFGPGTRLTVL.